What follows are 27 T cell receptor beta chains derived from one specimen sequenced in a study of Ad26.COV2.S vaccination and SARS-CoV-2 variants. Treatment indicated: 15 to 20 received Ad26.COV2.S at low or high dose, single or two shots; about five received placebo; per-sample allocation not given. Following the first vaccine or placebo injection, samples were taken on day 63. Sequencing was performed with immunoSEQ multiplex PCR; in TCRdb, only in-frame clones are kept and a portion is missing. The table has about 390,000 clones, around 92% seen once. The starting material was peripheral blood, obtained in a trial of Ad26.COV2.S vaccine versus placebo. Receptors were obtained from a person between 18 and 60 years old who received the Ad26.COV2.S COVID-19 vaccine or a placebo.

V and J are TRBV19 and TRBJ1-2; no definite D call. The CDR3 loop spans 13 amino acids. V was pared by 3 bases and J by 4 bases, with 9 bases between. CDR1 is LNHDA and CDR2 is SQIVND in the germline V gene (reference sequence). The CDR3 loop is CASSMTQPYGYTF. For the CDR3, the DNA is TGTGCCAGTAGTATGACCCAGCCCTATGGCTACACCTTC.

V is TRBV27 and J is TRBJ2-3; no clear D gene. The germline V gene has CDR1 MNHEY and CDR2 SMNVEV (reference sequence). V lost 5 bases and J lost 3, with 9 bases in between. This CDR3 contains 13 residues. This CDR3 reads CASSQIGTDTQYF. The CDR3 nucleotides are TGTGCCAGCAGTCAGATTGGGACAGATACGCAGTATTTT.

The J gene is TRBJ1-5, the V gene TRBV28, with TRBD1 matching over 7 bases. CDR3 length equals 14 residues. V lost 6 bases to trimming and J lost 6 bases; unmatched junction nucleotides: 8. Per the germline V gene, CDR1 is MDHEN and CDR2 is SYDVKM. The CDR3 nucleotides read TGTGCCAGCAGCCAAGGAGGGGGCGGTCAGCCCCAGCATTTT. It is translated as CASSQGGGGQPQHF.

The chain uses TRBV27 and TRBJ2-3, with 7 bases that match TRBD2. V lost 1 base, J lost 5 bases, and 9 bases stayed unmatched. Germline V gene data show CDR1 as MNHEY and CDR2 as SMNVEV (reference sequence). The CDR3 loop spans 16 amino acids. CDR3 in amino acids: CASSLWGGGLIDTQYF. The CDR3 DNA reads TGTGCCAGCAGTTTATGGGGCGGGGGTTTAATAGATACGCAGTATTTT.

The V and J genes are TRBV7-9 and TRBJ2-7, with TRBD2 as a possible D gene (5 bases). V lost 1 base, J lost 7 bases, and 5 bases lay in between. The length of the CDR3 is 11 residues. Germline V gene lookup returns CDR1 SEHNR and CDR2 FQNEAQ (reference sequence). The CDR3, as DNA: TGTGCCAGCAGCTTAGGGAGGGAGCAGTACTTC. Translated, it gives CASSLGREQYF.

The chain combines TRBV13 with TRBJ2-7, with D possibly being TRBD1 (6 bases). Trimming took 1 base from V and 1 from J, leaving 11 bases between them. The V gene's germline CDR1 is PRHDT and CDR2 FYEKMQ (reference sequence). The CDR3 runs to 15 residues. The CDR3, as DNA: TGTGCCAGCAGCTTAGAGGTCGGACAGTCCTACGAGCAGTACTTC. Residues: CASSLEVGQSYEQYF.

A word on this clone: The same CDR3 can be traced to other DNA sequences in this sample. The chain couples TRBV11-3 to TRBJ2-5; D call uncertain. V was cut by 4 bases and J by 4 bases, with 10 bases left in between. The CDR3 has 13 residues. In germline, CDR1 is SGHNT, CDR2 YENEEA. DNA of the CDR3: TGTGCCAGCAGCTCCCGACACGGAGAGACCCAGTACTTC. Translating gives CASSSRHGETQYF.

V and J are TRBV19 and TRBJ1-1; D possibly corresponds to TRBD1 (6 bases). The CDR3 spans 12 residues. Trimming cost V 5 bases and J 11 bases, with 15 bases left between them. In germline, CDR1 is LNHDA, CDR2 SQIVND (reference sequence). The CDR3 DNA reads as TGTGCCAGTAGTCGCGGGGGCAGAGTGGCTTTCTTT. Its translation: CASSRGGRVAFF.

The chain combines TRBV7-2 with TRBJ2-3, with D perhaps matching TRBD1 (6 bases). V lost 2 bases and J 2 bases, leaving 14 bases between the germline ends. The length of the CDR3 is 16 residues. Germline CDR1 reads SGHTA; CDR2 reads FQGNSA. The CDR3 loop reads CASSLLSGTTTDTQYF. The CDR3, as DNA: TGTGCCAGCAGCTTATTATCAGGGACAACCACAGATACGCAGTATTTT.

CDR3 in amino acids: CSVSPGTAYGYTF. CDR3 coding DNA: TGCAGCGTCTCACCTGGGACAGCCTATGGCTACACCTTC. The chain links TRBV29-1 to TRBJ1-2; 7 bases are a match to TRBD1. The V and J ends lost 6 bases and 4 bases, in that order; junction bases with no gene match: 8. Germline-derived CDR1 and CDR2 are SQVTM and ANQGSEA. This CDR3 spans 13 amino acids.

To note about this clone: In the same sample, other DNA sequences code for this CDR3. The V and J genes are TRBV30 and TRBJ2-7; maybe TRBD1 (5 bases). V lost 0 bases, J lost 2 bases, and 8 bases lay in between. CDR3 length: 13 residues. Germline V gene sequence: CDR1 GTSNPN, CDR2 SVGIG (reference sequence). The CDR3 sequence: CAWSVDRTYEQYF. Written as DNA, the CDR3 is TGTGCCTGGAGTGTCGACAGAACCTACGAGCAGTACTTC.

Concerning this clone: The same CDR3 arises from other DNA sequences in this sample as well. The chain combines TRBV5-6 with TRBJ1-2; D is unclear. Germline assignment: CDR1 SGHDT and CDR2 YYEEEE. V was cut by 4 bases and J by 3 bases, with 7 bases left in between. This CDR3 has 12 residues. In DNA, the CDR3 is TGTGCCAGCAGCCCCGGGGACTATGGCTACACCTTC. Its translation: CASSPGDYGYTF.

This sequence joins TRBV18 and TRBJ2-4; 8 nucleotides agree with TRBD1. J lost 7 bases, V lost 2 bases, and 4 bases had no gene match. This CDR3 is built from 14 residues. Germline CDR1 and CDR2: KGHSH and LQKENI. The CDR3 protein is CASSPGQGANIQYF. The CDR3 region has the DNA TGTGCCAGCTCACCAGGGCAGGGGGCGAACATTCAGTACTTC.

The gene calls are TRBV6-2 or TRBV6-3 and TRBJ2-1; no clear D gene. The V gene's germline CDR1 is MNHEY and CDR2 SVGEGT. This CDR3 spans 13 amino acids. V lost 1 base and J 8 bases, leaving 9 bases between the germline ends. Written as DNA, the CDR3 is TGTGCCAGCAGTTACTGGAGCAGCGATGAGCAGTTCTTC. Its translation: CASSYWSSDEQFF.

In regard to this clone: This sample includes further DNA sequences coding for the same CDR3. The CDR3 bases are TGTGCCAGCAGCGTAGTCGGAGGAGCAGATACGCAGTATTTT. Translating gives CASSVVGGADTQYF. The genes are TRBV9 and TRBJ2-3; a weak D match, TRBD2 (5 bases). Germline values: CDR1 SGDLS, CDR2 YYNGEE. Deletions cut 0 bases from V and 4 bases from J, with 9 bases between. The CDR3 loop spans 14 amino acids.

This sequence joins TRBV19 and TRBJ2-3, with no clear D. CDR3 length: 12 amino acids. Trimming shortened V by 5 bases and J by 4 bases, and 7 bases separated the two germline ends. Germline values: CDR1 LNHDA, CDR2 SQIVND (reference sequence). The CDR3 reads CASSPYSDTQYF. The CDR3 DNA follows: TGTGCCAGTAGTCCCTACTCAGATACGCAGTATTTT.

The J gene is TRBJ2-3, the V gene TRBV4-1; no reliable D call. Germline V gives CDR1 MGHRA, CDR2 YSYEKL. This CDR3 is 14 amino acids long. Trimming pared 0 bases from V and 3 bases from J, leaving 7 bases between. The CDR3: CASSQEVPTDTQYF. CDR3 DNA: TGCGCCAGCAGCCAAGAGGTCCCGACAGATACGCAGTATTTT.

DNA for the CDR3: TGTGCCAGCAGCCCTCGGGGTTACCGCACAGATACGCAGTATTTT. Translating gives CASSPRGYRTDTQYF. J is TRBJ2-3 and V is TRBV7-8, with TRBD2 as a possible D gene (5 bases). CDR3 length: 15 residues. With 5 bases removed from V and 1 base from J, the gap between germline ends came to 13 bases. From germline, CDR1 is SGHVS and CDR2 FQNEAQ. The entire variable domain, with the rest obtained from reference TRBV7-8 and TRBJ2-3, is as follows: GAGVSQSPRYKVAKRGQDVALRCDPISGHVSLFWYQQALGQGPEFLTYFQNEAQLDKSGLPSDRFFAERPEGSVSTLKIQRTQQEDSAVYLCASSPRGYRTDTQYFGPGTRLTVL.

The chain recombines TRBV4-3 with TRBJ1-1; no clear D. Germline V CDR1 and CDR2: LGHNA, YSLEER. This CDR3 has 18 amino acids. V was shortened by 2 bases and J by 1 base, with 20 bases between the two germline ends. In DNA, the CDR3 is TGCGCCAGCAGCCAACGCAGTTTCGGGATTTTACAGAACACTGAAGCTTTCTTT. This encodes CASSQRSFGILQNTEAFF.

V is TRBV27 and J is TRBJ2-6; D is uncertain. V shed 7 bases and J shed 1 base, with 8 bases lying between them. The germline V gene has CDR1 MNHEY and CDR2 SMNVEV (reference sequence). CDR3 length: 14 amino acids. This CDR3 reads CASKTLSGANVLTF. The CDR3 DNA is TGTGCCAGCAAAACTCTTTCTGGGGCCAACGTCCTGACTTTC.

This chain uses TRBV6-6 with TRBJ1-2; a possible D gene is TRBD1 (5 bases). The CDR3 consists of 13 residues. Germline loops: CDR1 MNHNY, CDR2 SVGAGI (reference sequence). V lost 2 bases, J lost 8 bases, and 12 bases lay in between. CDR3 sequence: CASSYGQGGGYTF. CDR3 in DNA: TGTGCCAGCAGTTACGGGCAGGGTGGGGGCTACACCTTC.

The gene calls are TRBV5-4 and TRBJ1-2; unclear D gene. The CDR3 contains 13 residues. V lost 4 bases, J lost 4 bases, and 11 bases lay in between. In germline, CDR1 is SGHNT, CDR2 YYREEE (reference sequence). CDR3 nucleotides: TGTGCCAGCAGCCCGGGAGGATTCTATGGCTACACCTTC. It codes for CASSPGGFYGYTF. Full variable domain (rest looked up from reference TRBV5-4 and TRBJ1-2): ETGVTQSPTHLIKTRGQQVTLRCSSQSGHNTVSWYQQALGQGPQFIFQYYREEENGRGNFPPRFSGLQFPNYSSELNVNALELDDSALYLCASSPGGFYGYTFGSGTRLTVV.

The chain uses TRBV12-3 or TRBV12-4 and TRBJ1-4; no clear D gene. The CDR3 loop spans 13 amino acids. Deletions cut 5 bases from V and 8 bases from J, with 12 bases between. This CDR3 reads CASSPGTKEKLFF. CDR3 nucleotides: TGTGCCAGCAGTCCGGGCACAAAAGAAAAACTGTTTTTT.

The chain employs TRBV6-5 and TRBJ1-1, with TRBD1 matching 9 bases. The germline V gene has CDR1 MNHEY and CDR2 SVGAGI. The CDR3 covers 14 residues. V was clipped by 5 bases and J by 5 bases; unmatched bases: 6. For the CDR3, the DNA is TGTGCCAGCAGTCGGACAGGGGAAGGGACTGAAGCTTTCTTT. Amino acid sequence: CASSRTGEGTEAFF.

The V gene is TRBV19, the J gene TRBJ1-2; 9 nucleotides line up with TRBD1. Germline CDR1 is LNHDA and CDR2 is SQIVND (reference sequence). J gave up 8 bases and V 5 bases, and 6 bases lay outside the gene matches. The CDR3 contains 13 residues. The CDR3 nucleotides are TGTGCCAGTAGTCCCGGGACAGGGAGCGGCTACACCTTC. Translating it yields CASSPGTGSGYTF.

The chain is built from TRBV11-2 and TRBJ1-1; D unclear. The CDR3 covers 13 residues. Germline assignment: CDR1 SGHAT and CDR2 FQNNGV. With 0 bases removed from V and 4 bases from J, the gap between germline ends came to 6 bases. Here the CDR3 DNA reads TGTGCCAGCAGCTTAGAGCTCCCCACTGAAGCTTTCTTT. Its translation is CASSLELPTEAFF.

The J gene is TRBJ1-5, the V gene TRBV19; 8 bases are shared with TRBD1. CDR3 length: 15 residues. Germline CDR1 and CDR2: LNHDA and SQIVND (reference sequence). V was clipped by 5 bases and J by 3 bases; unmatched bases: 6. For the CDR3, the DNA is TGTGCCAGTAGTGTAGGACAGGGAGACAATCAGCCCCAGCATTTT. Residues: CASSVGQGDNQPQHF.